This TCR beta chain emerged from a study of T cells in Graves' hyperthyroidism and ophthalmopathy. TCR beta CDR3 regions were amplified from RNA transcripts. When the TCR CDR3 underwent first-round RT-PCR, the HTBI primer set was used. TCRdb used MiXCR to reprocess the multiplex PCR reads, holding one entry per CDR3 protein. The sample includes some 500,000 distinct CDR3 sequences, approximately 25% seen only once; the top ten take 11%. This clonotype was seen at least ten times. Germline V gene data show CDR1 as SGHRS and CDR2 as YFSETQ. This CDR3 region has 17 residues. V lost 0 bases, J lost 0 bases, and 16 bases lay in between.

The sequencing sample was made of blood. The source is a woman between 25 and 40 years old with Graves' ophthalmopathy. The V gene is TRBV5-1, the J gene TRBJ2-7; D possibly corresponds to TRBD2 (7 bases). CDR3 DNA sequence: TGCGCCAGCAGCTTGGCCTGGGGGGGGGCAAACTCCTACGAGCAGTACTTC. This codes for CASSLAWGGANSYEQYF.